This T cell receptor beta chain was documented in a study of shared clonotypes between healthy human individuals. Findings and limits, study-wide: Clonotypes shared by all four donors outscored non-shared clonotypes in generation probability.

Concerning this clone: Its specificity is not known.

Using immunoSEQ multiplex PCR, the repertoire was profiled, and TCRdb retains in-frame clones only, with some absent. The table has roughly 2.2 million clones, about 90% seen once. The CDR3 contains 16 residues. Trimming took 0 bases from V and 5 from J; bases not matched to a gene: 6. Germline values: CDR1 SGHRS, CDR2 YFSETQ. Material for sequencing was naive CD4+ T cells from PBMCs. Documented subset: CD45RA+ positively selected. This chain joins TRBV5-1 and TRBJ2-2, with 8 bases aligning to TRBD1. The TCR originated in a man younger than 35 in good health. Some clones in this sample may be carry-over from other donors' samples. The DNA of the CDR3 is TGCGCCAGCAGCTTGGCAGGGGGCGTTATAACCGGGGAGCTGTTTTTT. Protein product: CASSLAGGVITGELFF.